What follows are 5 T cell receptor beta chains derived from one specimen sequenced in a study of T-cell reconstitution after alpha-beta-depleted transplantation in children. Preparation of the TCRbeta library involved a method that used unique molecular identifiers. MiXCR, applied by TCRdb to the PCR reads, yields one record per CDR3 protein. The sample contains 15,000 to 20,000 distinct CDR3 sequences, 12% of which appear only once. Sequencing was performed on PBMCs, mostly from graft donor cells, taken 180 days after TCRalphabeta/CD19-depleted stem cell transplant. The receptors here all came from a boy less than two years old who had a stem cell transplant for Wiskott-Aldrich syndrome, so the T cells may come from the graft donor.

In this sample, this clonotype turned up many times. This chain joins TRBV10-3 and TRBJ2-1; D is possibly TRBD2 (5 bases). V lost 10 bases to trimming and J lost 5 bases, with 18 bases between them. The CDR3 length is 14 residues. Germline assignment: CDR1 ENHRY and CDR2 SYGVKD. As DNA, the CDR3 is TGTGCCACTGGGAGCGGCCCCCAGGACAATGAGCAGTTCTTC. Translating it yields CATGSGPQDNEQFF.

Many counts were recorded for this clonotype. The gene calls are TRBV4-1 and TRBJ2-1, with D possibly being TRBD2 (6 bases). Per germline, CDR1 MGHRA and CDR2 YSYEKL. CDR3 size: 18 residues. V shed 0 bases and J shed 3 bases, with 18 bases lying between them. The CDR3 nucleotides are TGCGCCAGCAGCCAAGATCTTTTTGGGGCGGGGTACTACAATGAGCAGTTCTTC. Translating it yields CASSQDLFGAGYYNEQFF.

The sample holds many counts of this clonotype. V and J are TRBV9 and TRBJ2-1, with unresolved D. Per the germline V gene, CDR1 is SGDLS and CDR2 is YYNGEE. The V gene lost 5 bases and the J gene lost 4 bases, with 7 bases spanning the gap. This CDR3 region has 12 residues. The CDR3 DNA sequence: TGTGCCAGCAGTTTAGGGTACAATGAGCAGTTCTTC. Amino acid sequence: CASSLGYNEQFF.

This clonotype has more than one count but fewer than ten. The chain combines TRBV11-1 with TRBJ1-1, with a possible D match to TRBD1 (6 bases). V lost 5 bases to trimming and J lost 4 bases, with 14 bases between them. CDR3 length equals 14 residues. Germline values: CDR1 SGHAT, CDR2 FQDESV (reference sequence). CDR3 region: CASSEPQGSTEAFF. In DNA, the CDR3 is TGTGCCAGCAGCGAGCCACAGGGTAGCACTGAAGCTTTCTTT.

This clonotype occurred many times. CDR3 DNA: TGTGCCAGCAGTAAGGGGGGGTTGGATACGCAGTATTTT. This encodes CASSKGGLDTQYF. This chain connects TRBV6-6 to TRBJ2-3; possible D gene TRBD2, 7 bases. The germline V and J ends were trimmed by 5 bases and 6 bases, with 12 bases remaining between them. Germline V gene lookup returns CDR1 MNHNY and CDR2 SVGAGI (reference sequence). This CDR3 spans 13 amino acids.